The sequence of this TCR beta chain was determined in a study of blood T cell repertoires in COVID-19. Background on the study: There were acute and convalescent COVID-19 samples, and they came from the United States, Italy and Spain.

The CDR3 loop spans 17 amino acids. Germline CDR1 and CDR2: MNHEY and SMNVEV (reference sequence). Trimming cost V 2 bases and J 2 bases; bases outside gene matches: 10. Under the authors' procedure: Nucleated cell number was recorded as an estimate derived from reference gene primer amplification. The data were produced by immunoSEQ multiplex PCR, yet TCRdb's version contains in-frame clones alone and is incomplete. The V and J calls and the clone size are those of that table, but D and trimming were determined from the DNA. The table has just under 150,000 clones, roughly 89% seen once. What was sequenced was peripheral blood. The sequence was obtained from a woman aged 50 to 60 with acute or convalescent COVID-19. V and J are TRBV27 and TRBJ2-3; 7 bases line up with TRBD2. CDR3 sequence reads: CASSLGGSGWNTDTQYF. The CDR3 coding sequence is TGTGCCAGCAGTTTAGGGGGTAGCGGGTGGAACACAGATACGCAGTATTTT.